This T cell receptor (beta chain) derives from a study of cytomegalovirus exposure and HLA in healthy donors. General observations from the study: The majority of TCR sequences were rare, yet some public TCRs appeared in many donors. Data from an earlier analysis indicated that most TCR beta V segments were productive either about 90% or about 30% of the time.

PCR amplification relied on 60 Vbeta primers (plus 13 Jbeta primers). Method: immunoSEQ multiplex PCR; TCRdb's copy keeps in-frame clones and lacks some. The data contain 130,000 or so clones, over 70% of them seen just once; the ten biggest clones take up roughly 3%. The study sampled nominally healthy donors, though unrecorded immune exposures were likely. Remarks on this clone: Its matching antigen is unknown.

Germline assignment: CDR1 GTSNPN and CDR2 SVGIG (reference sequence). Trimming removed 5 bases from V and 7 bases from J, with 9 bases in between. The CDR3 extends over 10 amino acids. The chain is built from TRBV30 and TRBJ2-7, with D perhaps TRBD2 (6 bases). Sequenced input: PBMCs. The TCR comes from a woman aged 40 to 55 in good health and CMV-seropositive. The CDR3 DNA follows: TGTGCCTGGTTTCGGGGGGAGCAGTACTTC. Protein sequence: CAWFRGEQYF.